These 17 T cell receptor beta chains came from one sample sequenced in a study of T cell changes during pregnancy in multiple sclerosis. This table comes from immunoSEQ multiplex PCR, and its TCRdb copy is limited to in-frame clones, with some not included. Of nearly 60,000 clones listed, roughly nine tenths are singletons. The sample was CD4+ T cells from peripheral blood mononuclear cells, taken after pregnancy. The origin of the receptors is a female donor in good health, enrolled as a control in a pregnancy study.

This clone has more than one count but fewer than ten. This chain uses TRBV15 with TRBJ2-5, with TRBD2 identical over 15 bases. Unmatched junction bases numbered 6, after V lost 5 bases and J lost 5 bases. Germline V lookup: CDR1 LNHNV, CDR2 YYDKDF (reference sequence). The CDR3 length is 16 residues. CDR3 coding DNA: TGTGCCACCAGCGGTGGGACTAGCGGGGGGTGGGAGACCCAGTACTTC. Translating it yields CATSGGTSGGWETQYF.

The rearrangement links TRBV10-3 to TRBJ1-1; no reliable D call. From germline, CDR1 is ENHRY and CDR2 SYGVKD. The CDR3 consists of 14 residues. V lost 6 bases, J lost 1 base, and 12 bases lay in between. CDR3 sequence reads: CAIRNDGENTEAFF. The DNA of the CDR3 is TGTGCCATCAGAAACGACGGGGAGAACACTGAAGCTTTCTTT.

Worth noting for this clone: The junction departs from germline at one end; a sequencing error may be responsible. The chain combines TRBV5-1 with TRBJ2-2; D not resolved. The CDR3 spans 15 residues. Germline assignment: CDR1 SGHRS and CDR2 YFSETQ. The CDR3 DNA reads TGCGCCAGCAGCTTACACAACACGAACACCGAGGAGCTGTTTTTT. This sequence encodes CASSLHNTNTEELFF.

The chain links TRBV10-3 to TRBJ2-1, with 7 bases lining up with TRBD1. Germline lookup yields CDR1 ENHRY and CDR2 SYGVKD. V dropped 4 bases and J dropped 6; count of bases not matched to a gene: 12. CDR3 length: 16 residues. CDR3 coding DNA: TGTGCCATCAGTGGGACGGGACAGCTGGCCGCCAATGAGCAGTTCTTC. Translating it yields CAISGTGQLAANEQFF.

This rearrangement joins TRBV10-3 to TRBJ2-6, with D possibly being TRBD1 (6 bases). The CDR3 length is 19 residues. CDR1 and CDR2 from the germline V gene are ENHRY and SYGVKD. V shed 4 bases and J shed 0 bases, with 19 bases lying between them. The CDR3 nucleotides are TGTGCCATCAGTGGGCAGGGGCTATCTTCGAGCTCTGGGGCCAACGTCCTGACTTTC. It translates to CAISGQGLSSSSGANVLTF.

The J gene is TRBJ1-2, the V gene TRBV6-1, with D tentatively TRBD1 (5 bases). V was trimmed by 11 bases and J by 6 bases, leaving 25 bases between them. The CDR3 runs 15 residues. Germline CDR1 MNHNS, CDR2 SASEGT. The CDR3 region has the DNA TGTGCCGGGAAAGGGGAACAGTCCCTGGCCCATGGCTACACCTTC. Translated, it gives CAGKGEQSLAHGYTF.

This clone was counted between two and nine times. A clone one base away is much larger, so this may be a read error. Other DNA variants within this sample encode the same CDR3. The chain couples TRBV30 to TRBJ1-2, with no clear D. CDR1 is GTSNPN and CDR2 is SVGIG in the germline V gene (reference sequence). This CDR3 is built from 11 residues. Trimming stripped 4 bases from V and 0 bases from J, with 3 bases between. The CDR3 coding sequence is TGTGCCTGGACGGCTAACTATGGCTACACCTTC. As protein: CAWTANYGYTF.

The V call is TRBV19, the J call TRBJ2-5, with a weak D call TRBD2 (6 bases). Germline lookup yields CDR1 LNHDA and CDR2 SQIVND (reference sequence). There are 12 residues in the CDR3. With 5 bases removed from V and 5 bases from J, the gap between germline ends came to 9 bases. CDR3 in amino acids: CASSLGRETQYF. CDR3 sequence (DNA): TGTGCCAGTAGTTTGGGGAGGGAGACCCAGTACTTC.

The chain combines TRBV21-1 with TRBJ1-1; TRBD1 reflects the table's D call only, with no check against the DNA. TRBV21-1 is a pseudogene locus. The CDR3 is 19 residues long. The CDR3 loop reads CASSRLEYTGSRSNTEAFF. The DNA of the CDR3 is TGTGCCAGCAGCAGACTTGAGTACACAGGGAGCCGGAGCAACACTGAAGCTTTCTTT.

The chain recombines TRBV19 with TRBJ2-6, with 7 bases matching TRBD1. CDR3 size: 17 residues. Losses at the gene ends were 3 bases for V and 4 bases for J; bases not matched to a gene: 9. CDR1 and CDR2 (germline): LNHDA, SQIVND (reference sequence). CDR3 loop: CASSMGNRGPGANVLTF. In DNA form, the CDR3 reads TGTGCCAGTAGTATGGGCAACAGGGGCCCCGGGGCCAACGTCCTGACTTTC.

The rearrangement joins TRBV5-1 to TRBJ1-2, with 8 nucleotides matching TRBD1. Germline loops: CDR1 SGHRS, CDR2 YFSETQ. V trimming: 4 bases; J trimming: 1 base; junction bases outside the gene matches: 6. The CDR3 loop spans 15 amino acids. The CDR3 DNA reads as TGCGCCAGCAGCCCTCGGACAGGGCTTAACTATGGCTACACCTTC. It yields the protein CASSPRTGLNYGYTF.

The chain uses TRBV14 and TRBJ1-2; TRBD1 matches at 9 bases. Looked up from germline, CDR1 is SGHDN and CDR2 is FVKESK. V gave up 6 bases and J gave up 7 bases; unmatched junction bases: 21. CDR3 length: 18 amino acids. CDR3 amino acids: CASSLLDRGVRGIRGYTF. In DNA form, the CDR3 reads TGTGCCAGCAGTCTTCTCGACAGGGGGGTTAGGGGCATCCGTGGCTACACCTTC.

This clone turned up a few times. The rearrangement joins TRBV7-3 to TRBJ1-1, with D perhaps matching TRBD1 (5 bases). The CDR3 sequence is 14 residues long. Trimming took off 2 bases at V and 3 bases at J, with 10 bases between the two ends. Per germline, CDR1 SGHTA and CDR2 FQGTGA. CDR3 DNA sequence: TGTGCCAGCAGCTTACCGGGGGTGGACACTGAAGCTTTCTTT. This sequence encodes CASSLPGVDTEAFF. The complete variable domain, with remaining parts taken from reference TRBV7-3 and TRBJ1-1, reads GAGVSQTPSNKVTEKGKYVELRCDPISGHTALYWYRQSLGQGPEFLIYFQGTGAADDSGLPNDRFFAVRPEGSVSTLKIQRTERGDSAVYLCASSLPGVDTEAFFGQGTRLTVV.

The chain links TRBV5-6 to TRBJ2-7, with 12 nucleotides matching TRBD2. This CDR3 comprises 15 residues. Trimming took 4 bases from V and 3 from J; bases not matched to a gene: 5. Germline-derived CDR1 and CDR2 are SGHDT and YYEEEE. CDR3 region: CASSLGLAGHYEQYF. CDR3 sequence (DNA): TGTGCCAGCAGCCTCGGACTAGCGGGGCACTACGAGCAGTACTTC.

The J gene is TRBJ2-3, the V gene TRBV7-2; tentatively, D is TRBD2 (5 bases). The V end lost 7 bases, the J end lost 5 bases, and 16 bases lay between the germline ends. Germline values: CDR1 SGHTA, CDR2 FQGNSA. CDR3 length: 14 residues. The CDR3 is CASTKVAAGDTQYF. The CDR3 nucleotides are TGTGCCAGCACCAAAGTCGCTGCGGGAGATACGCAGTATTTT.

V gene TRBV5-4 combines with J gene TRBJ1-2, with D uncertain. V was shortened by 6 bases and J by 4 bases, with 13 bases between the two germline ends. Per the germline V gene, CDR1 is SGHNT and CDR2 is YYREEE (reference sequence). The CDR3 is 13 amino acids. The CDR3 loop is CASNRAGSYGYTF. CDR3 nucleotide sequence: TGTGCCAGCAACCGCGCCGGGTCCTATGGCTACACCTTC.

The V gene is TRBV9, the J gene TRBJ2-1; 10 bases map to TRBD2. The J segment lost 3 bases and the V segment lost 1 base, leaving 7 bases of the junction unmatched. The CDR3 runs to 17 residues. Germline loops: CDR1 SGDLS, CDR2 YYNGEE. This CDR3 reads CASSVSLAGGNYNEQFF. CDR3 nucleotide sequence: TGTGCCAGCAGCGTAAGCTTAGCGGGGGGCAACTACAATGAGCAGTTCTTC.